This entry concerns a single T cell receptor beta chain. The data were produced by immunoSEQ multiplex PCR, yet TCRdb's version contains in-frame clones alone and is incomplete. The table shows some 54,000 clones, with 90% to 95% occurring only once. Germline lookup yields CDR1 SGHDT and CDR2 YYEEEE. V dropped 4 bases and J dropped 2 bases, with 22 bases sitting between them. There are 17 residues in the CDR3. The data are from a study of T cell changes during pregnancy in multiple sclerosis. This TCR was recovered from a female donor with multiple sclerosis, enrolled in a pregnancy study. Sequencing used peripheral blood, obtained after pregnancy. The chain has TRBV5-6 and TRBJ2-7; D may be TRBD2 (6 bases). The CDR3: CASSLSGDSLQPYEQYF. For the CDR3, the DNA is TGTGCCAGCAGCCTCTCTGGGGACTCTTTACAACCCTACGAGCAGTACTTC. Based on the CDR3 plus reference TRBV5-6 and TRBJ2-7, the full variable domain is DAGVTQSPTHLIKTRGQQVTLRCSPKSGHDTVSWYQQALGQGPQFIFQYYEEEERQRGNFPDRFSGHQFPNYSSELNVNALLLGDSALYLCASSLSGDSLQPYEQYFGPGTRLTVT.